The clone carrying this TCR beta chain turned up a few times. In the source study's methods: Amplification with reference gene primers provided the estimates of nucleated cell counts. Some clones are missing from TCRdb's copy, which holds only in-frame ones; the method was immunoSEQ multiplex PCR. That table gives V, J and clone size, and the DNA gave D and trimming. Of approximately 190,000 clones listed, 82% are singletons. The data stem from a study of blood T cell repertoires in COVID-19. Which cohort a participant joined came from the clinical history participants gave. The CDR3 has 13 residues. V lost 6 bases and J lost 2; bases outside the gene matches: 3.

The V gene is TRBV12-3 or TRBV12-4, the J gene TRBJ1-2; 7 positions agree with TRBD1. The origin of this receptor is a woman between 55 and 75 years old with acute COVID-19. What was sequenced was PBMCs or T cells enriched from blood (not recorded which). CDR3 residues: CASSRDSNYGYTF. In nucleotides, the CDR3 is TGTGCCAGCAGCCGGGACAGCAACTATGGCTACACCTTC.